The T cell receptor (beta chain) under discussion was sequenced for a study of T cell changes during pregnancy in multiple sclerosis. Libraries were prepared by immunoSEQ multiplex PCR; TCRdb keeps only in-frame clonotypes and omits some of them. The sample comprises about 28,000 clones, 89% of which are singletons, and roughly 0.5% rests with the top ten. This CDR3 contains 15 residues. Germline CDR1 is MNHNS and CDR2 is SASEGT. V shed 8 bases and J 0 bases; nucleotides not matched to a gene: 3. This clonotype was sampled from a female donor in good health, enrolled as a control in a pregnancy study. This chain joins TRBV6-1 and TRBJ2-2, with 10 bases lining up with TRBD2. Specimen: CD4+ T cells from peripheral blood mononuclear cells, collected in the first trimester of pregnancy. The CDR3 nucleotides read TGTGCCAGCCCTAGCGGGGGCCCGAACACCGGGGAGCTGTTTTTT. Residues: CASPSGGPNTGELFF.